This passage covers 2 T cell receptor beta chains from one sample sequenced in a study of cytomegalovirus exposure and HLA in healthy donors. The PCR contained 60 Vbeta and 13 Jbeta primers. Sequencing was performed with immunoSEQ multiplex PCR; in TCRdb, only in-frame clones are kept and a portion is missing. The sample contains 150,000 to 200,000 clones, 78% of which appear only once. The sequencing input was PBMCs. These receptors came from a woman in her twenties or thirties in good health and CMV-seropositive.

The chain couples TRBV2 to TRBJ1-5; TRBD1 agrees at 7 bases. The germline gives CDR1 SNHLY, CDR2 FYNNEI. The CDR3 covers 15 residues. Unmatched junction bases numbered 8, after V lost 4 bases and J lost 5 bases. The CDR3 DNA is TGTGCCAGCAGTGGGTCCCGGGACAGTCATCAGCCCCAGCATTTT. Its translation: CASSGSRDSHQPQHF. The entire variable domain, with the rest obtained from reference TRBV2 and TRBJ1-5, is as follows: EPEVTQTPSHQVTQMGQEVILRCVPISNHLYFYWYRQILGQKVEFLVSFYNNEISEKSEIFDDQFSVERPDGSNFTLKIRSTKLEDSAMYFCASSGSRDSHQPQHFGDGTRLSIL.

The chain recombines TRBV4-3 with TRBJ2-1; 9 bases line up with TRBD2. Trimming at V came to 0 bases and at J to 8 bases, leaving 8 bases not matched to a gene. Germline CDR1 is LGHNA and CDR2 is YSLEER. This CDR3 spans 16 amino acids. Here the CDR3 reads CASSQDFLAGLDEQFF. CDR3 coding DNA: TGCGCCAGCAGCCAAGATTTCCTAGCGGGACTGGATGAGCAGTTCTTC.